A single sample gave rise to the 13 T cell receptor beta chains below, sequenced in a study of read filtering for tumor transcriptome and immune sequencing. This library used 300 to 450 ng RNA and molecular barcoded adaptors spanning alpha/delta and beta/gamma chains. TCRdb reprocessed the reads with MiXCR, giving one entry per CDR3 protein. This table holds over 80,000 distinct CDR3 sequences, approximately 13% found once. The sample taken for sequencing was a population of CD138-negative cells sorted from bone marrow. These receptors all stem from a donor older than 35 with multiple myeloma.

This clonotype was found many times. The chain carries TRBV28 and TRBJ2-3; maybe TRBD1 (6 bases). The germline V gene encodes CDR1 MDHEN and CDR2 SYDVKM. V was trimmed by 5 bases and J by 1 base, leaving 16 bases between them. The CDR3 is made up of 16 amino acids. CDR3 nucleotide sequence: TGTGCCAGCAGTGGCAACAGGGATTTCGGCACAGATACGCAGTATTTT. Residues: CASSGNRDFGTDTQYF.

Details on this clonotype: A much larger clone is a single base away; this may be a read error. The gene calls are TRBV6-1 and TRBJ2-5, with unresolved D. Trimming took off 8 bases at V and 5 bases at J, with 15 bases between the two ends. CDR3 length: 13 residues. Germline-derived CDR1 and CDR2 are MNHNS and SASEGT. This CDR3 reads CASGWTQQETQYF. The CDR3 nucleotides are TGTGCCAGCGGCTGGACCCAACAGGAGACCCAGTACTTC.

This clonotype was observed a handful of times. This sequence joins TRBV7-2 and TRBJ2-3, with 9 bases lining up with TRBD1. The CDR3 covers 14 residues. Germline V lookup: CDR1 SGHTA, CDR2 FQGNSA. The V and J ends lost 4 bases and 5 bases, in that order; junction bases with no gene match: 4. The CDR3 spells CASSSDRGGDTQYF. The DNA of the CDR3 is TGTGCCAGCAGCTCGGACAGGGGAGGAGATACGCAGTATTTT.

CDR3 nucleotides: TGCGCCAGCAGCTATCGCAGGGGGAACACTGAAGCTTTCTTT. The encoded protein is CASSYRRGNTEAFF. The chain uses TRBV4-1 and TRBJ1-1, with D possibly TRBD1 on 6 matching bases. The CDR3 is 14 residues long. Trimming removed 5 bases at V and 1 base at J, with 11 bases between. Per germline, CDR1 MGHRA and CDR2 YSYEKL.

For this clonotype: A read error may account for a junction end that differs from germline. This chain joins TRBV29-1 and TRBJ1-1; D gene uncertain. The CDR3 length is 13 residues. CDR1 is SQVTM and CDR2 is ANQGSEA in the germline V gene. This CDR3 reads CSVSQEVNTEAFF. The DNA of the CDR3 is TGCAGCGTCAGTCAGGAGGTGAACACTGAAGCCTTCTTT.

This clonotype was counted ten times or more. The gene calls are TRBV5-1 and TRBJ1-6; no definite D call. From germline, CDR1 is SGHRS and CDR2 YFSETQ. Between the trimmed V and J ends, which lost 0 bases and 9 bases, there was a span of 13 bases. The CDR3 covers 15 residues. The CDR3 DNA follows: TGCGCCAGCAGCTTGGAGGCTGGGAACGCTTCACCCCTCCACTTT. Its translation: CASSLEAGNASPLHF.

Relative to its sample, this clonotype is large (0.1 to 1%). This chain connects TRBV18 to TRBJ2-3; D unclear. The length of the CDR3 is 13 residues. Germline V CDR1 and CDR2: KGHSH, LQKENI. Trimming removed 2 bases at V and 5 bases at J, with 8 bases between. The CDR3 loop reads CASSPITRDTQYF. The CDR3 region has the DNA TGTGCCAGCTCACCAATCACCCGAGATACGCAGTATTTT. The entire variable domain, with the rest obtained from reference TRBV18 and TRBJ2-3, is as follows: NAGVMQNPRHLVRRRGQEARLRCSPMKGHSHVYWYRQLPEEGLKFMVYLQKENIIDESGMPKERFSAEFPKEGPSILRIQQVVRGDSAAYFCASSPITRDTQYFGPGTRLTVL.

This clonotype was detected many times. This chain uses TRBV6-2 or TRBV6-3 with TRBJ1-2, with D unresolved. Germline CDR1 MNHEY, CDR2 SVGEGT. The CDR3 covers 13 residues. Trimming shortened V by 0 bases and J by 3 bases, and 5 bases separated the two germline ends. CDR3 bases: TGTGCCAGCAGTTACTCAGGAGACTATGGCTACACCTTC. Amino acid sequence: CASSYSGDYGYTF.

Of note for this clonotype: A much larger clone differs by one base, so this may be a read error. The CDR3 carries no conserved terminal phenylalanine or tryptophan, so it likely arises from a read error. The chain combines TRBV29-1 with TRBJ2-5, with D possibly being TRBD1 (6 bases). The CDR3 extends over 14 amino acids. Germline CDR1 and CDR2: SQVTM and ANQGSEA. Trimming pared 6 bases from V and 0 bases from J, leaving 14 bases between. The CDR3: CSVCFGQNQETQYL. As DNA, the CDR3 is TGCAGCGTGTGCTTCGGACAGAACCAAGAGACCCAGTACCTC.

This clonotype has at least ten counts. This may stem from a read error, because a much larger clone lies one nucleotide away. The chain joins TRBV6-5 to TRBJ2-1; TRBD2 aligns across 11 bases. There are 14 residues in the CDR3. The J segment lost 15 bases and the V segment lost 10 bases, leaving 17 bases of the junction unmatched. Germline V gives CDR1 MNHEY, CDR2 SVGAGI. The CDR3 sequence is CATSSGLAGGRRFF. CDR3 nucleotides: TGTGCCACCTCCTCCGGGCTAGCGGGGGGCCGACGGTTCTTC.

This clonotype was recorded at least ten times. The genes are TRBV19 and TRBJ2-7, with 12 bases fitting TRBD2. In germline, CDR1 is LNHDA, CDR2 SQIVND (reference sequence). This CDR3 is built from 16 residues. Unmatched junction bases numbered 14, after V lost 6 bases and J lost 8 bases. DNA of the CDR3: TGTGCCAGTAGCAAAGAGGGGGTCACTAGCGGGAGGAAGCAGTACTTC. Amino acid sequence: CASSKEGVTSGRKQYF.

A note on this clonotype: A far larger clone lies a single base away; this is likely a read error. Since no conserved phenylalanine or tryptophan closes the CDR3, a read error is the likely cause. The chain joins TRBV5-6 to TRBJ2-1; possibly TRBD2 for D (6 bases). The V and J ends lost 4 bases and 8 bases respectively, with 22 bases between them. The V gene's germline CDR1 is SGHDT and CDR2 YYEEEE. The CDR3 consists of 16 residues. CDR3 residues: CASSRSGREGRYEQFI. In DNA, the CDR3 is TGTGCCAGCAGCAGATCGGGGCGGGAAGGACGGTATGAGCAGTTCATC.

The chain couples TRBV7-2 to TRBJ1-5; TRBD1 matches 8 bases. The junction had 2 bases not matched to a gene; V was cut back by 3 bases and J by 1 base. Germline CDR1 is SGHTA and CDR2 is FQGNSA. The CDR3 is 15 amino acids. CDR3 nucleotide sequence: TGTGCCAGCAGCTTTCGACAGGGGAGCAATCAGCCCCAGCATTTT. It specifies CASSFRQGSNQPQHF.